This T cell receptor (beta chain) is from a study of cytomegalovirus exposure and HLA in healthy donors. This clone was seen a single time. TCRdb keeps only in-frame clones here, not all; method: immunoSEQ multiplex PCR. Of over 200,000 clones in the sample, around four fifths are singletons; the top ten hold around 5.4%. This CDR3 contains 15 residues. The V end lost 7 bases, the J end lost 0 bases, and 16 bases lay between the germline ends. Germline assignment: CDR1 SGHAT and CDR2 FQDESV (reference sequence). The clonotype comes from a woman between 18 and 29 years old in good health and CMV-seronegative. Sequenced sample: PBMCs. The V gene is TRBV11-1, the J gene TRBJ2-7, with D perhaps assigned TRBD1 or TRBD2 (5 bases each). This chain's CDR3 is CASKDAGSSSYEQYF. CDR3 bases: TGTGCCAGCAAAGACGCAGGGAGTTCCTCCTACGAGCAGTACTTC.